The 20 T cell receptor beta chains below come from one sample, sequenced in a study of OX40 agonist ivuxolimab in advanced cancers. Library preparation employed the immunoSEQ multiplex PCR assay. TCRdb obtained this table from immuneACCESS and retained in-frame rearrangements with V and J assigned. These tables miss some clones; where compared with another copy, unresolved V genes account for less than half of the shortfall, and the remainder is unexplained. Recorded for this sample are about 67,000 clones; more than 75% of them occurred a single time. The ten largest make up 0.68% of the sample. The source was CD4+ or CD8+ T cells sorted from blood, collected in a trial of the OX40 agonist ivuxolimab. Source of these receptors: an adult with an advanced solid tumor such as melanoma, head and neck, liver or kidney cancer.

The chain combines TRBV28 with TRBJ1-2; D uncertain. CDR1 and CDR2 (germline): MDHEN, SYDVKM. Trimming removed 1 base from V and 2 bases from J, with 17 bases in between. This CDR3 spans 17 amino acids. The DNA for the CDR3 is TGTGCCAGCAGTTTATATGAAGGGTTTTGGAGAAACTATGGCTACACCTTC. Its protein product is CASSLYEGFWRNYGYTF.

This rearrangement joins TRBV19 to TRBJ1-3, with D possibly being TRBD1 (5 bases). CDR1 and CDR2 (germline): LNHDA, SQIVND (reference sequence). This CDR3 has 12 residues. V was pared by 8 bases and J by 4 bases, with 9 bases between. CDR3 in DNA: TGTGCCAGTGGGGCTTCAGGAAACACCATATATTTT. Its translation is CASGASGNTIYF.

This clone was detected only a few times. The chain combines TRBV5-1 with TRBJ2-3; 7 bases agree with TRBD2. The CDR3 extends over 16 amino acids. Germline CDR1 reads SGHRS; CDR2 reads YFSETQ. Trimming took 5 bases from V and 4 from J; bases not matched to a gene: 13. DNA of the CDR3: TGCGCCAGCAGTACTACCCGAGCGGGGACCGCAGATACGCAGTATTTT. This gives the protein CASSTTRAGTADTQYF.

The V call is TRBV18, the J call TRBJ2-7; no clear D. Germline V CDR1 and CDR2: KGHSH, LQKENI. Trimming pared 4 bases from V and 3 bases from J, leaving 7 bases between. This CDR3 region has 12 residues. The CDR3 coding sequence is TGTGCCAGCTCACGAGACAACTACGAGCAGTACTTC. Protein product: CASSRDNYEQYF.

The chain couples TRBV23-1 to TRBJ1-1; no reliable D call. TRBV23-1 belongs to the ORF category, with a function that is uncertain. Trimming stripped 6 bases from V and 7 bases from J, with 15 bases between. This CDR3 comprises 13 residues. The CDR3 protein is CASRQNKCGEAFF. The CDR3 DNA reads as TGCGCCAGCAGGCAGAACAAGTGCGGTGAAGCTTTCTTT.

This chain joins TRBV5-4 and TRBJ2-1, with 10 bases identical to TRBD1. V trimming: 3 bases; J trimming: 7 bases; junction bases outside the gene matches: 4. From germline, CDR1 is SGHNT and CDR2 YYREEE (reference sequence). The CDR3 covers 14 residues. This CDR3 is CASSSRQGANEQFF. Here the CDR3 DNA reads TGTGCCAGCAGCTCGCGACAGGGGGCAAATGAGCAGTTCTTC. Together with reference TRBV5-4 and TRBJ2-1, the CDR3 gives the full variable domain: ETGVTQSPTHLIKTRGQQVTLRCSSQSGHNTVSWYQQALGQGPQFIFQYYREEENGRGNFPPRFSGLQFPNYSSELNVNALELDDSALYLCASSSRQGANEQFFGPGTRLTVL.

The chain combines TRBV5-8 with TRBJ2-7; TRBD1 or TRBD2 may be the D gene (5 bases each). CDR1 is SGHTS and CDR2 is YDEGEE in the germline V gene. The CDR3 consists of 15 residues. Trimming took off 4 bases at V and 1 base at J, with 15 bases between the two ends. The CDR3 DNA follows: TGTGCCAGCAGCCCGGGGACCAGACCATCCTACGAGCAGTACTTC. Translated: CASSPGTRPSYEQYF.

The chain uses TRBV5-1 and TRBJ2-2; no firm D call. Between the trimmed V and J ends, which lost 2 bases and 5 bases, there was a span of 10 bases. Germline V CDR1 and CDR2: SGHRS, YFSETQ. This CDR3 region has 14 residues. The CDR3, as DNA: TGCGCCAGCAGCTTAGGGAAGCAAACCGGGGAGCTGTTTTTT. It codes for CASSLGKQTGELFF.

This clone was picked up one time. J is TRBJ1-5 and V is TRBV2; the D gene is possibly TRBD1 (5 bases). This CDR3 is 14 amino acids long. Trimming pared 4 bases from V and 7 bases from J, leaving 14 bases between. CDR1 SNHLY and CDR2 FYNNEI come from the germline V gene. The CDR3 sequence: CASSGGSPSQPQHF. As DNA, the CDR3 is TGTGCCAGCAGTGGGGGGTCTCCCTCGCAGCCCCAGCATTTT.

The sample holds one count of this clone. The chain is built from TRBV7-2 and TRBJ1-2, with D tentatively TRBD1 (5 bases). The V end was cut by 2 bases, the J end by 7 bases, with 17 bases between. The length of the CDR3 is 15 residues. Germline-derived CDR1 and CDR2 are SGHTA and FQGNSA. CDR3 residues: CASSLYPGLHSGYTF. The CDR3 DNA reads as TGTGCCAGCAGCTTATATCCAGGGCTGCATTCTGGCTACACCTTC. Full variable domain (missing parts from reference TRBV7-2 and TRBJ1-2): GAGVSQSPSNKVTEKGKDVELRCDPISGHTALYWYRQSLGQGLEFLIYFQGNSAPDKSGLPSDRFSAERTGGSVSTLTIQRTQQEDSAVYLCASSLYPGLHSGYTFGSGTRLTVV.

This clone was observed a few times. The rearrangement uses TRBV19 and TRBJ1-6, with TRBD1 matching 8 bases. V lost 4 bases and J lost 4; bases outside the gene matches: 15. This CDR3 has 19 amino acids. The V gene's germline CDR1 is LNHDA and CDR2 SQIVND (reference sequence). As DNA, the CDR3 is TGTGCCAGTAGTACTCAAGCCCAAGCCGGGACAGGATATAATTCACCCCTCCACTTT. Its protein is CASSTQAQAGTGYNSPLHF.

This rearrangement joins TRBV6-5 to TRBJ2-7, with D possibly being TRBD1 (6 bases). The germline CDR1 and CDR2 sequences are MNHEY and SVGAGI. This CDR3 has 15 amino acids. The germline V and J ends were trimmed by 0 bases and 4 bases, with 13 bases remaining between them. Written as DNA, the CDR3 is TGTGCCAGCAGTTACTCGGGGGCAGCTTATTACGAGCAGTACTTC. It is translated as CASSYSGAAYYEQYF.

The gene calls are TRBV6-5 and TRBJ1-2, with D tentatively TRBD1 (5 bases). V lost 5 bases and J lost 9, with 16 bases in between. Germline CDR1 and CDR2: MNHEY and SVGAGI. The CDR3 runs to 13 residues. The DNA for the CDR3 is TGTGCCAGCAGTGGGGGGGTAGCGGACCGCTACACCTTC. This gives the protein CASSGGVADRYTF.

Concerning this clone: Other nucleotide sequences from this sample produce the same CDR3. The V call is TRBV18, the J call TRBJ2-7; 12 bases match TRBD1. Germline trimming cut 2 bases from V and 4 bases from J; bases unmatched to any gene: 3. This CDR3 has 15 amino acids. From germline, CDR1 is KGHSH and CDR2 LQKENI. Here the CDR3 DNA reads TGTGCCAGCTCACCAGCGGGACAGGGGGCTTACGAGCAGTACTTC. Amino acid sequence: CASSPAGQGAYEQYF.

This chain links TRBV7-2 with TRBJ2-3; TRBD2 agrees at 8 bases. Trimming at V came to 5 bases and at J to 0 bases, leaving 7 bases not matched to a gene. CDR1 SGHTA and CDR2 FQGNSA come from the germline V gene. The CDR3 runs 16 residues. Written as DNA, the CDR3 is TGTGCCAGCAGCCATAGGGGCGGGGGGAGCACAGATACGCAGTATTTT. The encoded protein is CASSHRGGGSTDTQYF.

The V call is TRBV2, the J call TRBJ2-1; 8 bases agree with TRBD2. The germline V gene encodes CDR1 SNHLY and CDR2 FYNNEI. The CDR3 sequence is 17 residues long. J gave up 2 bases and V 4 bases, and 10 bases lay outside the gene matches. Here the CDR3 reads CASSAGAGGGTYNEQFF. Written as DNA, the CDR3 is TGTGCCAGCAGTGCAGGGGCCGGCGGGGGGACCTACAATGAGCAGTTCTTC.

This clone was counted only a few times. In DNA, the CDR3 is TGTGCCAGCAGCCTCAACTGGGCCACTGAAGCTTTCTTT. Its translation: CASSLNWATEAFF. This chain joins TRBV11-1 and TRBJ1-1; no reliable D call. This CDR3 region has 13 residues. The V and J ends lost 5 bases and 4 bases respectively, with 11 bases between them. Germline CDR1 SGHAT, CDR2 FQDESV (reference sequence).

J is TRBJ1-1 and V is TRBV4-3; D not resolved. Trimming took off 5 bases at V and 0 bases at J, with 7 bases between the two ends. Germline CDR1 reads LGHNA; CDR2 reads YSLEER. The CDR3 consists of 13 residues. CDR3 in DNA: TGCGCCAGCAGCGATTCCCTGAACACTGAAGCTTTCTTT. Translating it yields CASSDSLNTEAFF.

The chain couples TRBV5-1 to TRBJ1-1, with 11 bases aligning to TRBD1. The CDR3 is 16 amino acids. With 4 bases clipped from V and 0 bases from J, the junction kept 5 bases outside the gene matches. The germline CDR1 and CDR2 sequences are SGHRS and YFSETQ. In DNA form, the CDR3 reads TGCGCCAGCAGCCCGGGACAGGGGGGAATGAACACTGAAGCTTTCTTT. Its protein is CASSPGQGGMNTEAFF.

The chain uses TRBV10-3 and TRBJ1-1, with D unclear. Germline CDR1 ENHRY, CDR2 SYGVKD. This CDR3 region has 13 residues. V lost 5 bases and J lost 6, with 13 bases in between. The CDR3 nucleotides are TGTGCCATCAGTTCGAATGGCTCCCCTGAAGCTTTCTTT. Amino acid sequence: CAISSNGSPEAFF.